Listed below are T cell receptor beta chains from one sample, sequenced in a study of vaccination and CD4 T cells after COVID-19. Each CDR3 protein is one row after TCRdb ran MiXCR on the PCR reads. The sample gives approximately 19,000 distinct CDR3 sequences, roughly 52% of which show up once; approximately 5.9% is in the top ten. These receptors have no known antigen. The sequencing input was CD4+ T cells from blood, cultured in vitro. All receptors come from a human donor who had recovered from COVID-19. Both conserved end residues are part of each CDR3. A D gene is named only where the DNA matches it firmly. Expanded clones are given a class, and other clones once, few, many or no size at all.

NA,TRBV12-3/TRBV12-4,few,TRBJ2-5,CASSPQTGPLGLRPQYF,TGTGCCAGCAGTCCCCAAACAGGGCCTCTGGGGCTGCGGCCCCAGTACTTC
NA,TRBV7-8,NA,TRBJ1-2,CASSLKPEDYGYTF,TGTGCCAGCAGCTTAAAGCCGGAGGATTATGGCTACACCTTC
NA,TRBV5-1,NA,TRBJ2-7,CASSPGSTGEQYF,TGCGCCAGCAGCCCGGGGTCTACCGGAGAGCAGTACTTC
NA,TRBV7-2,few,TRBJ2-4,CASSLSSEAKNIQYF,TGTGCCAGCAGCTTAAGCTCTGAAGCCAAAAACATTCAGTACTTC
NA,TRBV6-1,NA,TRBJ1-5,CASSEFSRGADQPQHF,TGTGCCAGCAGTGAATTTTCCCGAGGGGCCGATCAGCCCCAGCATTTT
TRBD1,TRBV7-9,NA,TRBJ2-7,CASSLDGFGTVDYEQYF,TGTGCCAGCAGCTTAGACGGATTCGGGACAGTCGATTACGAGCAGTACTTC
TRBD2,TRBV3-1,NA,TRBJ2-5,CASSQGSAGGQGETQYF,TGTGCCAGCAGCCAAGGATCGGCGGGAGGGCAAGGAGAGACCCAGTACTTC
TRBD1,TRBV7-8,NA,TRBJ1-4,CASRPAGGRNEKLFF,TGTGCCAGCAGGCCTGCAGGGGGGAGGAATGAAAAACTGTTTTTT
TRBD1,TRBV19,few,TRBJ2-5,CASSMTGFRQETQYF,TGTGCCAGTAGTATGACAGGGTTTCGGCAAGAGACCCAGTACTTC
TRBD1,TRBV28,few,TRBJ1-5,CASSPITGGNQPQHF,TGTGCCAGCAGTCCGATTACAGGGGGGAATCAGCCCCAGCATTTT
NA,TRBV6-1,few,TRBJ2-1,CASREPENNEQFF,TGTGCCAGCAGGGAGCCAGAGAACAATGAGCAGTTCTTC
NA,TRBV20-1,NA,TRBJ2-1,CSARETRRAYSNEQFF,TGCAGTGCTAGAGAGACCCGGAGGGCCTATAGCAATGAGCAGTTCTTC
NA,TRBV7-8,NA,TRBJ1-5,CASSSDTMSQPQHF,TGTGCCAGCAGCTCCGACACAATGAGCCAGCCCCAGCATTTT
TRBD2,TRBV19,NA,TRBJ2-7,CASSMVSGSYEQYF,TGTGCCAGTAGTATGGTTAGCGGGAGCTACGAGCAGTACTTC
TRBD1,TRBV27,NA,TRBJ1-5,CASGRTGGDQPQHF,TGTGCCAGCGGTAGGACAGGGGGAGATCAGCCCCAGCATTTT
NA,TRBV11-2,few,TRBJ2-5,CASSLVGQETQYF,TGTGCCAGCAGCTTAGTGGGGCAGGAGACCCAGTACTTC
NA,TRBV11-2,NA,TRBJ2-7,CASSLAEYEQYF,TGTGCCAGCAGCTTAGCAGAGTACGAGCAGTACTTC
TRBD1,TRBV20-1,few,TRBJ2-7,CSALQGPSYEQYF,TGCAGTGCCCTACAGGGGCCCTCCTACGAGCAGTACTTC
NA,TRBV7-9,NA,TRBJ2-5,CASSRYQETQYF,TGTGCCAGCAGCCGGTACCAAGAGACCCAGTACTTC
NA,TRBV7-2,once,TRBJ1-1,CASSYRLMNTEAFF,TGTGCCAGCAGCTACAGACTTATGAACACTGAAGCTTTCTTT
TRBD2,TRBV20-1,few,TRBJ2-2,CSARASGSTGELFF,TGCAGTGCTAGGGCTAGCGGGAGCACCGGGGAGCTGTTTTTT
NA,TRBV6-2/TRBV6-3,few,TRBJ2-5,CASTRSGETQYF,TGTGCCAGCACAAGGAGCGGGGAGACCCAGTACTTC
NA,TRBV20-1,few,TRBJ1-1,CSARSVRHNTEAFF,TGCAGTGCTAGATCGGTGCGACATAACACTGAAGCTTTCTTT
TRBD1,TRBV7-2,few,TRBJ1-6,CASSLGTGRNSPLHF,TGTGCCAGCAGCTTAGGGACAGGGCGGAATTCACCCCTCCACTTT
NA,TRBV18,NA,TRBJ2-3,CASSPSGLTDTQYF,TGTGCCAGCTCACCCTCGGGACTCACAGATACGCAGTATTTT
NA,TRBV28,NA,TRBJ2-3,CASSPKDTQYF,TGTGCCAGCAGTCCGAAGGATACGCAGTATTTT
NA,TRBV20-1,NA,TRBJ2-1,CSARGAHRDMRFYNEQFF,TGCAGTGCTAGAGGAGCCCATAGGGACATGAGATTTTACAATGAGCAGTTCTTC
NA,TRBV7-7,NA,TRBJ1-5,CASSARGTLVSNQPQHF,TGTGCTAGCAGCGCTAGAGGGACACTTGTTAGCAATCAGCCCCAGCATTTT
TRBD1,TRBV5-4,NA,TRBJ1-6,CASSRRQGPNSPLHF,TGTGCCAGCAGCCGGCGACAGGGACCCAATTCACCCCTCCACTTT
TRBD1,TRBV12-3/TRBV12-4,NA,TRBJ1-5,CASSGTDDQPQHF,TGTGCCAGCAGTGGGACAGACGATCAGCCCCAGCATTTT
NA,TRBV5-1,NA,TRBJ2-1,CASSTLGQVYNEQFF,TGCGCCAGCAGCACACTCGGGCAGGTCTACAATGAGCAGTTCTTC
NA,TRBV21-1,few,TRBJ2-3,CASMRGEDTQYF,TGTGCCAGCATGAGGGGGGAGGATACGCAGTATTTT
NA,TRBV20-1,NA,TRBJ1-2,CSAVNPGRGFYGYTF,TGCAGTGCTGTAAATCCGGGACGGGGATTCTATGGCTACACCTTC
TRBD2,TRBV20-1,few,TRBJ2-7,CSARDILAGGGHEQYF,TGCAGTGCTAGAGACATACTAGCGGGAGGAGGTCACGAGCAGTACTTC
NA,TRBV2,NA,TRBJ2-1,CASSERVHEQFF,TGTGCCAGCAGTGAACGGGTTCATGAGCAGTTCTTC
NA,TRBV7-2,NA,TRBJ2-7,CASSSGPLGEQYF,TGTGCCAGCAGTTCGGGACCGCTCGGCGAGCAGTACTTC
NA,TRBV6-2/TRBV6-3,NA,TRBJ1-5,CASSPRGGPNPSYSNQPQHF,TGTGCCAGCAGTCCTCGGGGCGGACCCAACCCGTCATATAGCAATCAGCCCCAGCATTTT
NA,TRBV20-1,NA,TRBJ2-7,CSARRARGAYYEQYF,TGCAGTGCTAGAAGGGCTAGGGGAGCCTACTACGAGCAGTACTTC
NA,TRBV28,NA,TRBJ1-2,CASSLDGGVSPYGYTF,TGTGCCAGCAGTTTGGATGGGGGGGTTTCCCCTTATGGCTACACCTTC
TRBD1,TRBV5-1,few,TRBJ1-5,CASSLGPGTGPNQPQHF,TGCGCCAGCAGCTTGGGGCCCGGGACAGGCCCAAATCAGCCCCAGCATTTT
NA,TRBV2,NA,TRBJ1-1,CASHAGNTASTPEAFF,TGTGCCAGCCACGCAGGGAATACAGCGTCCACACCAGAAGCTTTCTTT
TRBD1,TRBV7-9,NA,TRBJ1-2,CASSETGIDGYTF,TGTGCCAGCAGCGAGACAGGGATAGACGGCTACACCTTC
TRBD1,TRBV24-1,few,TRBJ1-5,CATGQGNQPQHF,TGTGCCACCGGACAGGGTAATCAGCCCCAGCATTTT
NA,TRBV20-1,NA,TRBJ1-5,CSARDRIKAGRGQPQHF,TGCAGTGCTAGAGATCGGATTAAGGCAGGTAGGGGACAGCCCCAGCATTTT
NA,TRBV4-1,few,TRBJ1-2,CASSQEYGGTGGYTF,TGCGCCAGCAGCCAAGAATATGGGGGAACAGGCGGCTACACCTTC
TRBD1,TRBV20-1,medium-sized,TRBJ1-5,CSARDRRNSNQPQHF,TGCAGTGCTAGGGACAGGCGGAATAGCAATCAGCCCCAGCATTTT
NA,TRBV10-3,NA,TRBJ1-1,CAINGHENTEAFF,TGTGCCATCAATGGACACGAGAACACTGAAGCTTTCTTT
NA,TRBV11-2,few,TRBJ1-1,CASSLLVGNTEAFF,TGTGCCAGCAGCTTATTGGTGGGGAACACTGAAGCTTTCTTT
NA,TRBV19,NA,TRBJ1-1,CASNRNTEAFF,TGTGCCAGTAACAGGAACACTGAAGCTTTCTTT
TRBD2,TRBV7-9,NA,TRBJ2-7,CASSLVTSGSMSYEQYF,TGTGCCAGCAGCTTAGTGACTAGCGGGAGTATGTCCTACGAGCAGTACTTC